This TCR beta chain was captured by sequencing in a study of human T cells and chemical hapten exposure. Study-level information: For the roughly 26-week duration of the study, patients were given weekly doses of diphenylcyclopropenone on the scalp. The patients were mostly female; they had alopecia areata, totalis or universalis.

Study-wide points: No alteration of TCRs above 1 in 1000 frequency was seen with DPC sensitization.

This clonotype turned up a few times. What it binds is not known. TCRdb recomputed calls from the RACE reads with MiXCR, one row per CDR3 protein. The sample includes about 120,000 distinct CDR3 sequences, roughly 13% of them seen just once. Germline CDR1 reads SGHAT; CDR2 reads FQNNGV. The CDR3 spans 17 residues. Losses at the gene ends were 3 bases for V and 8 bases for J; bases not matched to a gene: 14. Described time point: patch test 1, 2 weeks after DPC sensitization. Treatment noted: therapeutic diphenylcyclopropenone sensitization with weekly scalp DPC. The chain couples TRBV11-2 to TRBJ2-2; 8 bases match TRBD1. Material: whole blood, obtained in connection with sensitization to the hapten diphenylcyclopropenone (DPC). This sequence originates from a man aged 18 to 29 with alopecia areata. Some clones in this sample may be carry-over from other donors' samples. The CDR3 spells CASSLAPTGGRSGELFF. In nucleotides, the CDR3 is TGTGCCAGCAGCTTGGCCCCAACAGGGGGACGTTCGGGGGAGCTGTTTTTT.